This T cell receptor beta chain was sequenced during a study of shared clonotypes between healthy human individuals. The table came from immunoSEQ multiplex PCR; TCRdb's copy has only in-frame clones and leaves some out. The sample contains roughly 1 million clones, about 75% of which appear only once. Trimming removed 5 bases at V and 2 bases at J, with 11 bases between. Germline V gene data show CDR1 as SGHTA and CDR2 as FQGTGA. This CDR3 comprises 14 residues. The material sequenced was memory CD4+ T cells sorted from blood. Subset given: CD45RA-negative fraction. The J gene is TRBJ2-3, the V gene TRBV7-3; D remains unclear. This sequence was found in a man younger than 35 in good health. The CDR3 sequence: CASSLNPYTDTQYF. The CDR3 DNA follows: TGTGCCAGCAGCCTTAATCCTTACACAGATACGCAGTATTTT.